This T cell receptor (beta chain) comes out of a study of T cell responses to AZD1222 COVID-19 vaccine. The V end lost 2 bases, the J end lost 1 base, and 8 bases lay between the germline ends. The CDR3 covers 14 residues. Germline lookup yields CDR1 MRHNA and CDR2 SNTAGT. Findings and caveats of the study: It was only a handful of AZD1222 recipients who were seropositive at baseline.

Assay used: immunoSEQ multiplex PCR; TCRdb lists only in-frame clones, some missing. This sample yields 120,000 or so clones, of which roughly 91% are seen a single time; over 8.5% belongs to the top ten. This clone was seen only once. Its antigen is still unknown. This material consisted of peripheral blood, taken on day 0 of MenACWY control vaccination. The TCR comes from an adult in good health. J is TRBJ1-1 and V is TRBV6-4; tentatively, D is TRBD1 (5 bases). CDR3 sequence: CASSDTDRNTEAFF. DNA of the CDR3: TGTGCCAGCAGTGACACAGACAGGAACACTGAAGCTTTCTTT.